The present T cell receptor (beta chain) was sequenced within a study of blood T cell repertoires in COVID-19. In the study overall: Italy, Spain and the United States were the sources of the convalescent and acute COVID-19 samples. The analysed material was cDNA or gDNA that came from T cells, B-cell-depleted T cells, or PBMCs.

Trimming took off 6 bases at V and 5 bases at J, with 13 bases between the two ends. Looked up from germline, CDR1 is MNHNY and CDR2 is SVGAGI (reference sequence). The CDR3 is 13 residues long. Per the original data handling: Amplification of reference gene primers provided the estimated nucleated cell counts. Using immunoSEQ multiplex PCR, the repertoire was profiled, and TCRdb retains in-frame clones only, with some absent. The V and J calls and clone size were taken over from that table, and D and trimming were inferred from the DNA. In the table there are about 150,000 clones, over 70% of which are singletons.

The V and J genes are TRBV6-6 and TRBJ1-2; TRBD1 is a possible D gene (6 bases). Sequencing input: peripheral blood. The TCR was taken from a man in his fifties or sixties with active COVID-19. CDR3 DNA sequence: TGTGCCAGCAGCCAAGACAGGATATATGGCTACACCTTC. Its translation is CASSQDRIYGYTF.